These 12 T cell receptor beta chains came from one sample sequenced in a study of shared clonotypes between healthy human individuals. Assay: immunoSEQ multiplex PCR; the TCRdb copy retains only in-frame clones and omits some. This table holds approximately 2.3 million clones, 85% to 95% found once. Sequenced input: naive CD4+ T cells from PBMCs. Subset: CD45RA+ positively selected. The receptor set was obtained from a man aged 18 to 30 in good health. Some clones in this sample may be carry-over from other donors' samples.

The V gene is TRBV5-6, the J gene TRBJ1-1, with a weak D call TRBD1 (6 bases). CDR3 length equals 14 residues. The germline V gene encodes CDR1 SGHDT and CDR2 YYEEEE. V gave up 0 bases and J gave up 5 bases, with 11 bases separating them. The CDR3 coding sequence is TGTGCCAGCAGCTTGGGCCCACAGGGTACTGAAGCTTTCTTT. Amino acid sequence: CASSLGPQGTEAFF.

The rearrangement uses TRBV15 and TRBJ1-5; 8 bases are a match to TRBD1. Germline V CDR1 and CDR2: LNHNV, YYDKDF (reference sequence). The CDR3 spans 13 residues. With 4 bases clipped from V and 5 bases from J, the junction kept 1 base outside the gene matches. CDR3 region: CATSTGGHQPQHF. CDR3 nucleotides: TGTGCCACCAGCACAGGGGGCCATCAGCCCCAGCATTTT.

The chain is built from TRBV10-3 and TRBJ1-2; D perhaps matches TRBD1 (6 bases). V was clipped by 6 bases and J by 1 base, with 15 bases between them. Germline V CDR1 and CDR2: ENHRY, SYGVKD. CDR3 size: 15 residues. The CDR3: CAIRDRDTVNYGYTF. As DNA, the CDR3 is TGTGCCATCAGGGACCGGGACACCGTTAACTATGGCTACACCTTC.

The chain employs TRBV5-1 and TRBJ2-1; perhaps TRBD2 as D (5 bases). Germline values: CDR1 SGHRS, CDR2 YFSETQ. The V end was cut by 1 base, the J end by 9 bases, with 11 bases between. The CDR3 is 13 residues long. The CDR3 coding sequence is TGCGCCAGCAGCTTGCTCGGGGATGCTGAGCAGTTCTTC. Translation gives CASSLLGDAEQFF.

A word on this clone: The identical CDR3 is also encoded by other nucleotide sequences in the sample. The chain employs TRBV5-1 and TRBJ2-3; D gene uncertain. The CDR3 is 12 amino acids. V was shortened by 4 bases and J by 5 bases, with 8 bases between the two germline ends. From germline, CDR1 is SGHRS and CDR2 YFSETQ. CDR3 sequence (DNA): TGCGCCAGCAGCCCGTCCAGAGATACGCAGTATTTT. The encoded protein is CASSPSRDTQYF.

This chain joins TRBV5-1 and TRBJ2-5; 9 bases map to TRBD2. Unmatched junction bases numbered 7, after V lost 0 bases and J lost 1 base. Germline V gene lookup returns CDR1 SGHRS and CDR2 YFSETQ. CDR3 length: 17 residues. In DNA, the CDR3 is TGCGCCAGCAGCTTGGCGGCGGGAGGGCCCCCCCAAGAGACCCAGTACTTC. Translation: CASSLAAGGPPQETQYF.

The chain joins TRBV7-9 to TRBJ2-6, with D perhaps matching TRBD1 (6 bases). V shed 5 bases and J shed 4 bases, with 15 bases lying between them. In germline, CDR1 is SEHNR, CDR2 FQNEAQ (reference sequence). The CDR3 spans 16 residues. The CDR3 nucleotides are TGTGCCAGCAGCCCACACAGGGTACTCGGGGCCAACGTCCTGACTTTC. It is translated as CASSPHRVLGANVLTF.

This chain links TRBV9 with TRBJ2-2; 8 bases are a match to TRBD2. The ends lost 4 bases at V and 0 bases at J; junction bases unmatched: 5. Per germline, CDR1 SGDLS and CDR2 YYNGEE. The CDR3 is 16 residues long. CDR3 protein: CASSLRGGPNTGELFF. CDR3 coding DNA: TGTGCCAGCAGCTTGCGCGGGGGGCCGAACACCGGGGAGCTGTTTTTT.

The V and J genes are TRBV2 and TRBJ2-2; D remains ambiguous. V gave up 7 bases and J gave up 0 bases, with 9 bases separating them. Looked up from germline, CDR1 is SNHLY and CDR2 is FYNNEI. This CDR3 region has 14 residues. CDR3 coding DNA: TGTGCCAGCAACGGGTTCGCGAACACCGGGGAGCTGTTTTTT. Protein sequence: CASNGFANTGELFF.

This clone was picked up a small number of times. V usage is TRBV4-1 and J usage is TRBJ2-1; the match to TRBD2 covers 8 bases. V shed 3 bases and J 9 bases; nucleotides not matched to a gene: 7. CDR1 is MGHRA, CDR2 YSYEKL, per germline. The CDR3 is 14 residues long. The CDR3 coding sequence is TGCGCCAGCAGCCAGTCCGGGACTAGGGGTGAGCAGTTCTTC. This encodes CASSQSGTRGEQFF.

The gene calls are TRBV7-9 and TRBJ2-3; no reliable D call. The CDR3 has 16 residues. With 1 base removed from V and 0 bases from J, the gap between germline ends came to 11 bases. Germline assignment: CDR1 SEHNR and CDR2 FQNEAQ (reference sequence). CDR3 sequence: CASSLGSGISTDTQYF. CDR3 DNA sequence: TGTGCCAGCAGCTTAGGCTCAGGCATTAGCACAGATACGCAGTATTTT. The full variable domain, completed using reference TRBV7-9 and TRBJ2-3, is DTGVSQNPRHKITKRGQNVTFRCDPISEHNRLYWYRQTLGQGPEFLTYFQNEAQLEKSRLLSDRFSAERPKGSFSTLEIQRTEQGDSAMYLCASSLGSGISTDTQYFGPGTRLTVL.

J is TRBJ1-5 and V is TRBV19; 12 bases fit TRBD1. CDR1 and CDR2 (germline): LNHDA, SQIVND (reference sequence). V dropped 5 bases and J dropped 6; count of bases not matched to a gene: 8. The CDR3 is 16 amino acids. The DNA for the CDR3 is TGTGCCAGTAGTGCCGGGACAGGGGGCGCGTCTCAGCCCCAGCATTTT. This codes for CASSAGTGGASQPQHF.